This T cell receptor (beta chain) was found in a study of blood T cell repertoires in COVID-19. Assignment of participants to cohorts was predicated upon participant-reported clinical history. Produced via immunoSEQ multiplex PCR; TCRdb's table is partial and in-frame only. The sample lists over 200,000 clones; about 90% were seen once. This clone was detected only once. Material for sequencing was PBMCs or T cells enriched from blood (not recorded which). The source of this sequence is a woman aged 25 to 45 who had been exposed to COVID-19.

The CDR3 DNA is TGTGCCAGCACCCCCAATGGCGTCAGGGAGGCTGAAGCTTTCTTT. Protein: CASTPNGVREAEAFF. The rearrangement links TRBV2 to TRBJ1-1; TRBD1 might be the D (5 bases). Per the germline V gene, CDR1 is SNHLY and CDR2 is FYNNEI. The CDR3 has 15 amino acids. V lost 7 bases and J lost 6, with 21 bases in between.